This passage covers 28 T cell receptor beta chains from one sample sequenced in a study of control samples from healthy donors and cancer patients. Assay used: immunoSEQ multiplex PCR; TCRdb lists only in-frame clones, some missing. Here the sample spans about 75,000 clones, roughly 94% being singletons. Sequenced: blood. These receptors were taken from a woman aged 40-49 years in good health.

This clone was observed a single time. The chain couples TRBV19 to TRBJ2-1, with TRBD1 matching over 7 bases. With 6 bases clipped from V and 3 bases from J, the junction kept 5 bases outside the gene matches. Germline CDR1 LNHDA, CDR2 SQIVND (reference sequence). The CDR3 runs 14 residues. The chain's CDR3 is CASSPRDSYNEQFF. The CDR3 DNA follows: TGTGCCAGTAGCCCCCGGGACAGCTACAATGAGCAGTTCTTC.

The chain uses TRBV7-9 and TRBJ2-2; possibly TRBD2 for D (6 bases). The CDR3 covers 18 residues. Germline CDR1 SEHNR, CDR2 FQNEAQ (reference sequence). V was shortened by 1 base and J by 4 bases, with 19 bases between the two germline ends. The CDR3 sequence: CASSLGRTGVQVTGELFF. The DNA for the CDR3 is TGTGCCAGCAGCTTAGGACGTACGGGGGTTCAGGTCACCGGGGAGCTGTTTTTT. The full variable domain, in which reference TRBV7-9 and TRBJ2-2 provide the parts outside the CDR3, is DTGVSQNPRHKITKRGQNVTFRCDPISEHNRLYWYRQTLGQGPEFLTYFQNEAQLEKSRLLSDRFSAERPKGSFSTLEIQRTEQGDSAMYLCASSLGRTGVQVTGELFFGEGSRLTVL.

The chain employs TRBV5-4 and TRBJ2-7; D is uncertain. Per the germline V gene, CDR1 is SGHNT and CDR2 is YYREEE (reference sequence). This CDR3 contains 14 residues. The V end lost 6 bases, the J end lost 3 bases, and 16 bases lay between the germline ends. Written as DNA, the CDR3 is TGTGCCAGCACGATGGACGGTGAACTCTACGAGCAGTACTTC. This gives the protein CASTMDGELYEQYF.

The chain couples TRBV18 to TRBJ2-3; tentatively, D is TRBD1 (5 bases). The CDR3 loop spans 13 amino acids. The V gene lost 5 bases and the J gene lost 3 bases, with 9 bases spanning the gap. Looked up from germline, CDR1 is KGHSH and CDR2 is LQKENI. CDR3 protein: CASSSRQTDTQYF. CDR3 bases: TGTGCCAGCTCATCGCGACAGACAGATACGCAGTATTTT.

This clone was picked up one time. V and J are TRBV5-1 and TRBJ2-2, with 13 bases identical to TRBD2. Germline V gives CDR1 SGHRS, CDR2 YFSETQ. The CDR3 totals 16 residues. Trimming cost V 1 base and J 4 bases; bases outside gene matches: 1. Here the CDR3 reads CASSLTSGGVTGELFF. In DNA form, the CDR3 reads TGCGCCAGCAGCTTGACTAGCGGGGGGGTCACCGGGGAGCTGTTTTTT.

In this sample, this clone turned up once. The CDR3 DNA follows: TGTGCCAGCAGTGAAGGGGGGATTCGGAGAGAGCAGTACTTC. Translating it yields CASSEGGIRREQYF. The V and J genes are TRBV6-1 and TRBJ2-7; D is tentatively TRBD1 or TRBD2 (5 bases each). Trimming took off 1 base at V and 7 bases at J, with 14 bases between the two ends. The germline V gene has CDR1 MNHNS and CDR2 SASEGT. This CDR3 contains 14 residues.

The chain is built from TRBV27 and TRBJ2-7, with D tentatively TRBD1 (5 bases). The CDR3 sequence is 14 residues long. Trimming cost V 4 bases and J 4 bases, with 14 bases left between them. The germline CDR1 and CDR2 sequences are MNHEY and SMNVEV (reference sequence). This CDR3 is CASSYRSAGYEQYF. In nucleotides, the CDR3 is TGTGCCAGCAGTTACAGGTCCGCCGGGTACGAGCAGTACTTC.

The chain employs TRBV27 and TRBJ2-1; 12 bases fit TRBD2. In germline, CDR1 is MNHEY, CDR2 SMNVEV (reference sequence). CDR3 length: 18 amino acids. V trimming: 4 bases; J trimming: 1 base; junction bases outside the gene matches: 8. CDR3 sequence (DNA): TGTGCCAGCAGTTCTGGACTAGCGGGGTGGATGTCCTACAATGAGCAGTTCTTC. This translates into CASSSGLAGWMSYNEQFF.

The chain recombines TRBV3-1 (or the pseudogene TRBV3-2) with TRBJ1-1; maybe TRBD1 (5 bases). CDR3 length equals 12 residues. From germline, CDR1 is LGHDT and CDR2 YNNKEL (reference sequence). The V gene lost 3 bases and the J gene lost 9 bases, with 11 bases spanning the gap. The chain's CDR3 is CASSHDQGQAFF. As DNA, the CDR3 is TGTGCCAGCAGCCATGACCAGGGACAAGCTTTCTTT.

This chain links TRBV6-4 with TRBJ2-3, with 9 nucleotides matching TRBD2. This CDR3 is 16 amino acids long. Germline V gene sequence: CDR1 MRHNA, CDR2 SNTAGT. The V and J ends lost 5 bases and 4 bases, in that order; junction bases with no gene match: 10. The CDR3 loop reads CASSLVAGEDADTQYF. The DNA of the CDR3 is TGTGCCAGCAGTTTGGTAGCGGGAGAAGATGCAGATACGCAGTATTTT.

Regarding this clone: At one end the junction does not follow the germline gene, possibly because of a read error. The chain couples TRBV7-2 to TRBJ1-2, with a possible D match to TRBD1 (5 bases). Germline CDR1 reads SGHTA; CDR2 reads FQGNSA. The CDR3 runs to 15 residues. The CDR3 DNA is TGTGCCAGCAGCTTTCGGGGTGACAGCAACTATGGTTACACCTTC. This gives the protein CASSFRGDSNYGYTF. The whole variable domain, remainder taken from reference TRBV7-2 and TRBJ1-2, is GAGVSQSPSNKVTEKGKDVELRCDPISGHTALYWYRQSLGQGLEFLIYFQGNSAPDKSGLPSDRFSAERTGGSVSTLTIQRTQQEDSAVYLCASSFRGDSNYGYTFGSGTRLTVV.

The V and J genes are TRBV6-5 and TRBJ2-7; perhaps TRBD1 as D (6 bases). Deletions cut 6 bases from V and 3 bases from J, with 18 bases between. The V gene's germline CDR1 is MNHEY and CDR2 SVGAGI. This CDR3 has 15 amino acids. CDR3 region: CASRASWTEYYEQYF. For the CDR3, the DNA is TGTGCCAGCAGAGCCTCCTGGACAGAATACTACGAGCAGTACTTC.

CDR3 DNA: TGTGCCAGCAGTCGACCTACAGGGCCTGAGCAGTACTTC. Amino acid sequence: CASSRPTGPEQYF. The chain links TRBV5-6 to TRBJ2-7, with TRBD1 as a possible D gene (6 bases). Per germline, CDR1 SGHDT and CDR2 YYEEEE. The CDR3 extends over 13 amino acids. V was clipped by 5 bases and J by 7 bases, with 16 bases between them.

This clone appeared once. V is TRBV19 and J is TRBJ2-1; 7 bases match TRBD1. J was trimmed by 4 bases and V by 5 bases; bases with no gene match: 5. Germline assignment: CDR1 LNHDA and CDR2 SQIVND (reference sequence). The CDR3 spans 14 residues. CDR3 amino acids: CASSGQGVYNEQFF. The CDR3 DNA is TGTGCCAGTAGTGGCCAGGGGGTATACAATGAGCAGTTCTTC.

The gene calls are TRBV11-3 and TRBJ2-3; D perhaps matches TRBD2 (6 bases). Trimming pared 5 bases from V and 0 bases from J, leaving 6 bases between. The CDR3 is 13 amino acids. Germline values: CDR1 SGHNT, CDR2 YENEEA. The CDR3 here is CASSGGSTDTQYF. The CDR3 nucleotides read TGTGCCAGCAGCGGGGGGAGCACAGATACGCAGTATTTT.

V is TRBV18 and J is TRBJ1-5; D possibly corresponds to TRBD1 (5 bases). Trimming pared 6 bases from V and 0 bases from J, leaving 12 bases between. The CDR3 extends over 15 amino acids. Looked up from germline, CDR1 is KGHSH and CDR2 is LQKENI. The CDR3 loop is CASSYGASSNQPQHF. CDR3 DNA sequence: TGTGCCAGCTCGTACGGGGCATCTAGCAATCAGCCCCAGCATTTT.

The chain employs TRBV7-3 and TRBJ2-7; perhaps TRBD1 as D (6 bases). The CDR3 is 17 amino acids. From germline, CDR1 is SGHTA and CDR2 FQGTGA. The V end was cut by 2 bases, the J end by 3 bases, with 20 bases between. CDR3 amino acids: CASSLGPHLGQFYEQYF. The CDR3 nucleotides are TGTGCCAGCAGCTTAGGTCCCCACCTAGGACAGTTCTACGAGCAGTACTTC.

This clone was seen just once. This chain uses TRBV11-2 with TRBJ2-1, with unresolved D. Germline CDR1 is SGHAT and CDR2 is FQNNGV. V was shortened by 7 bases and J by 0 bases, with 16 bases between the two germline ends. The CDR3 covers 16 residues. The CDR3 reads CASTVRLTSSYNEQFF. CDR3 DNA sequence: TGTGCCAGCACGGTTCGGCTAACAAGCTCCTACAATGAGCAGTTCTTC.

Judged by abundance, this clone is medium-sized. The CDR3 region is CASSFYDWTGIYEQYF. The CDR3 nucleotides read TGTGCCAGCAGCTTTTATGACTGGACAGGGATCTACGAGCAGTACTTC. The chain uses TRBV7-2 and TRBJ2-7; 8 positions match TRBD1. This CDR3 is built from 16 residues. Per germline, CDR1 SGHTA and CDR2 FQGNSA. Trimming removed 3 bases from V and 3 bases from J; junction bases left unmatched: 10.

The rearrangement joins TRBV30 to TRBJ1-5; possible D gene TRBD1, 5 bases. The ends were cut back, 3 bases at V and 3 bases at J, with 12 bases in the middle. This CDR3 is built from 14 residues. Germline V gene sequence: CDR1 GTSNPN, CDR2 SVGIG (reference sequence). The CDR3 region is CAWSPRDPNQPQHF. CDR3 nucleotide sequence: TGTGCCTGGAGCCCCCGGGACCCCAATCAGCCCCAGCATTTT.

The genes are TRBV5-1 and TRBJ1-1; TRBD1 is a possible D gene (5 bases). Trimming cost V 5 bases and J 0 bases, with 11 bases left between them. Germline V gene sequence: CDR1 SGHRS, CDR2 YFSETQ. The CDR3 has 14 residues. The CDR3 is CASSTGTMNTEAFF. CDR3 nucleotides: TGCGCCAGCAGTACGGGGACGATGAACACTGAAGCTTTCTTT.

The chain uses TRBV5-4 and TRBJ1-1; D not resolved. In germline, CDR1 is SGHNT, CDR2 YYREEE (reference sequence). The CDR3 is 12 amino acids. The V end was cut by 4 bases, the J end by 0 bases, with 4 bases between. The CDR3 sequence is CASSAVNTEAFF. The CDR3 bases are TGTGCCAGCAGCGCAGTGAACACTGAAGCTTTCTTT.

This chain links TRBV29-1 with TRBJ2-3, with D maybe TRBD2 (6 bases). CDR3 size: 13 residues. CDR1 is SQVTM, CDR2 ANQGSEA, per germline. V lost 5 bases and J 3 bases, leaving 12 bases between the germline ends. The DNA of the CDR3 is TGCAGCGTTATCCGCGGGGAGACAGATACGCAGTATTTT. Its protein product is CSVIRGETDTQYF.

The V gene is TRBV4-3, the J gene TRBJ2-1; D remains ambiguous. V was shortened by 0 bases and J by 3 bases, with 12 bases between the two germline ends. CDR3 length equals 16 residues. Germline V CDR1 and CDR2: LGHNA, YSLEER. The CDR3 nucleotides are TGCGCCAGCAGCCAAGATCCCCAGGCAAACTACAATGAGCAGTTCTTC. Protein sequence: CASSQDPQANYNEQFF.

The J gene is TRBJ1-2, the V gene TRBV27; D is undetermined. V was shortened by 6 bases and J by 4 bases, with 9 bases between the two germline ends. CDR3 length: 12 residues. CDR1 is MNHEY, CDR2 SMNVEV, per germline (reference sequence). In DNA form, the CDR3 reads TGTGCCAGCAGAGAGGGATTCTATGGCTACACCTTC. The encoded protein is CASREGFYGYTF.

The V call is TRBV7-2, the J call TRBJ2-7; TRBD2 is a possible D gene (6 bases). Trimming removed 5 bases from V and 0 bases from J, with 14 bases in between. The germline V gene has CDR1 SGHTA and CDR2 FQGNSA. This CDR3 has 15 residues. DNA for the CDR3: TGTGCCAGCAGCGCAAGGGGCGGGATCTCCTACGAGCAGTACTTC. Amino acid sequence: CASSARGGISYEQYF.

V and J are TRBV6-5 and TRBJ2-3; the match to TRBD1 covers 8 bases. Looked up from germline, CDR1 is MNHEY and CDR2 is SVGAGI. V gave up 6 bases and J gave up 4 bases; unmatched junction bases: 6. The CDR3 totals 14 residues. The chain's CDR3 is CASSPDRASDTQYF. In DNA, the CDR3 is TGTGCCAGCAGCCCGGACAGGGCTTCAGATACGCAGTATTTT.

The chain employs TRBV5-1 and TRBJ2-1; TRBD1 matches 12 bases. Germline CDR1 and CDR2: SGHRS and YFSETQ. This CDR3 spans 14 amino acids. Trimming removed 4 bases from V and 10 bases from J; junction bases left unmatched: 6. The CDR3 is CASSAGQGAREQFF. CDR3 in DNA: TGCGCCAGCAGCGCGGGACAGGGGGCGAGGGAGCAGTTCTTC.